This T cell receptor beta chain was sequenced for a study of blood T cells in healthy people across ages. Using a J-beta primer mix together with a sample-barcoded 5' primer, a second PCR was run for roughly 6 to 12 cycles. TCRdb re-called the 5' RACE reads with MiXCR, one entry per CDR3 protein. The sample carries some 900,000 distinct CDR3 sequences, around 28% recorded once. CDR3 length: 15 residues. V gave up 0 bases and J gave up 5 bases; unmatched junction bases: 4. Germline CDR1 is MNHNS and CDR2 is SASEGT. The sequence was collected from a woman aged 80 or older in good health. The chain employs TRBV6-1 and TRBJ1-5; 7 bases match TRBD1. The sample was blood. CDR3 sequence (DNA): TGTGCCAGCAGTGAAGCGAGAGGGGGCGATCAGCCCCAGCATTTT. It specifies CASSEARGGDQPQHF.